A single sample gave rise to the 21 T cell receptor beta chains below, sequenced in a study of vaccination effects on CD4 cells after COVID-19. The table came from immunoSEQ multiplex PCR; TCRdb's copy has only in-frame clones and leaves some out. Of fewer than 65,000 clones in the sample, over 70% were seen once. Which antigens these TCRs recognize remains unknown. Sequencing in the ViraFEST assay came after antigen-specific CD4+ T cells had been expanded with viral peptide pools, which were used to stimulate PBMC. Having been cultured for 10 days, the cells underwent CD4+ T cell isolation. The healthy vaccine recipients, who had no prior SARS-CoV-2 infection, showed negative nucleocapsid antibodies. The sample in question was CD4+ T cells from PBMCs cultured with HCoV-OC43 spike peptides, obtained before COVID-19 vaccination. Subset indicated: HCoV-OC43 spike overlapping peptide pool stimulation. The receptor source for this set is a human donor who received a COVID-19 vaccine.

The V call is TRBV5-6, the J call TRBJ1-1, with D perhaps matching TRBD1 (5 bases). Germline loops: CDR1 SGHDT, CDR2 YYEEEE. The CDR3 is 15 residues long. V was pared by 1 base and J by 0 bases, with 10 bases between. The CDR3 region is CASSLLTAMNTEAFF. CDR3 nucleotides: TGTGCCAGCAGCTTGTTGACAGCCATGAACACTGAAGCTTTCTTT.

The chain uses TRBV11-2 and TRBJ2-2; D is unclear. V lost 1 base and J 2 bases, leaving 8 bases between the germline ends. The CDR3 contains 15 residues. CDR1 is SGHAT, CDR2 FQNNGV, per germline. The CDR3 sequence: CASSLVTGNTGELFF. The CDR3 region has the DNA TGTGCCAGCAGCTTAGTCACCGGAAACACCGGGGAGCTGTTTTTT.

The chain employs TRBV7-3 and TRBJ2-2; D possibly uses TRBD1 or TRBD2 (5 bases each). Germline CDR1 and CDR2: SGHTA and FQGTGA. This CDR3 comprises 14 residues. Trimming shortened V by 4 bases and J by 7 bases, and 13 bases separated the two germline ends. CDR3 sequence reads: CASSSMGVGGELFF. The CDR3 nucleotides read TGTGCCAGCAGCTCCATGGGGGTGGGCGGGGAGCTGTTTTTT.

V and J are TRBV5-6 and TRBJ1-3, with TRBD1 matching 8 bases. The CDR3 is 14 amino acids. J gave up 5 bases and V 4 bases, and 5 bases lay outside the gene matches. The germline CDR1 and CDR2 sequences are SGHDT and YYEEEE. CDR3 nucleotides: TGTGCCAGCAGCGTGACAGGGGCCAGAAACACCATATATTTT. It translates to CASSVTGARNTIYF.

This chain links TRBV5-1 with TRBJ1-5; TRBD1 matches 10 bases. Germline V gives CDR1 SGHRS, CDR2 YFSETQ. The CDR3 is 15 amino acids. The ends lost 5 bases at V and 6 bases at J; junction bases unmatched: 8. The DNA of the CDR3 is TGCGCCAGCAGTCCGGGACAGGGGAGTTTTCAGCCCCAGCATTTT. Translated: CASSPGQGSFQPQHF.

The chain links TRBV5-4 to TRBJ1-6, with TRBD1 matching 7 bases. The CDR3 is made up of 16 amino acids. Germline CDR1 SGHNT, CDR2 YYREEE (reference sequence). The junction had 8 bases not matched to a gene; V was cut back by 4 bases and J by 4 bases. The CDR3 DNA sequence: TGTGCCAGCAGCCAGGGACAGACCACTTATAATTCACCCCTCCACTTT. This gives the protein CASSQGQTTYNSPLHF.

This clone was observed a few times. CDR3: CASSLTGDTEAFF. CDR3 bases: TGTGCCAGCAGCCTGACAGGGGACACTGAAGCTTTCTTT. The chain is built from TRBV14 and TRBJ1-1; TRBD1 matches at 8 bases. The J segment lost 3 bases and the V segment lost 4 bases, leaving 1 base of the junction unmatched. The CDR3 is made up of 13 amino acids. Germline V gene data show CDR1 as SGHDN and CDR2 as FVKESK. The whole variable domain, filled in from reference TRBV14 and TRBJ1-1, reads EAGVTQFPSHSVIEKGQTVTLRCDPISGHDNLYWYRRVMGKEIKFLLHFVKESKQDESGMPNNRFLAERTGGTYSTLKVQPAELEDSGVYFCASSLTGDTEAFFGQGTRLTVV.

This CDR3 reads CASSPGENYGYTF. CDR3 bases: TGTGCCAGCAGCCCAGGGGAGAACTATGGCTACACCTTC. The chain uses TRBV7-8 and TRBJ1-2, with a possible D match to TRBD1 (6 bases). There are 13 residues in the CDR3. V lost 5 bases to trimming and J lost 2 bases, with 9 bases between them. Germline V gene lookup returns CDR1 SGHVS and CDR2 FQNEAQ.

This chain uses TRBV6-5 with TRBJ2-7; D is tentatively TRBD1 or TRBD2 (5 bases each). There are 13 residues in the CDR3. V lost 6 bases, J lost 4 bases, and 13 bases lay in between. Germline CDR1 is MNHEY and CDR2 is SVGAGI. The CDR3 DNA follows: TGTGCCAGCAGGCCGGGACCGAGTTACGAGCAGTACGTC. As protein: CASRPGPSYEQYV.

The chain carries TRBV7-2 and TRBJ1-2, with a possible D match to TRBD1 (5 bases). Germline-derived CDR1 and CDR2 are SGHTA and FQGNSA. This CDR3 is built from 14 residues. The V end lost 2 bases, the J end lost 1 base, and 8 bases lay between the germline ends. The CDR3 is CASSLSTVNYGYTF. The CDR3 nucleotides read TGTGCCAGCAGCTTATCGACAGTTAACTATGGCTACACCTTC.

This clone appeared a few times. The J gene is TRBJ1-5, the V gene TRBV27; D ambiguous. Per the germline V gene, CDR1 is MNHEY and CDR2 is SMNVEV (reference sequence). The V gene lost 5 bases and the J gene lost 3 bases, with 8 bases spanning the gap. The CDR3 extends over 13 amino acids. The CDR3 sequence: CASSKTVNQPQHF. CDR3 DNA: TGTGCCAGCAGTAAGACGGTCAATCAGCCCCAGCATTTT.

This chain uses TRBV2 with TRBJ1-2, with 7 bases identical to TRBD1. Losses at the gene ends were 4 bases for V and 7 bases for J; bases not matched to a gene: 3. This CDR3 has 12 residues. CDR1 is SNHLY, CDR2 FYNNEI, per germline. The CDR3 sequence: CASSGDRAGYTF. The CDR3 DNA follows: TGTGCCAGCAGTGGAGACAGGGCTGGCTACACCTTC.

The chain recombines TRBV19 with TRBJ1-1; possible D gene TRBD1, 5 bases. The CDR3 runs to 12 residues. Trimming removed 6 bases from V and 5 bases from J, with 10 bases in between. Germline V lookup: CDR1 LNHDA, CDR2 SQIVND (reference sequence). The CDR3 nucleotides read TGTGCCAGTAGCAGGGATCTGACTGAAGCTTTCTTT. This sequence encodes CASSRDLTEAFF.

J is TRBJ1-1 and V is TRBV6-5, with no clear D. Germline V lookup: CDR1 MNHEY, CDR2 SVGAGI. The CDR3 is made up of 14 amino acids. Trimming pared 8 bases from V and 2 bases from J, leaving 15 bases between. The CDR3 reads CASRLERRNTEAFF. The CDR3 region has the DNA TGTGCCAGCCGGCTGGAAAGGAGAAACACTGAAGCTTTCTTT.

J is TRBJ2-1 and V is TRBV11-1; TRBD1 agrees at 7 bases. CDR3 length equals 15 residues. After removal of 2 bases from V and 1 base from J, the junction contained 2 bases not matched to a gene. Germline loops: CDR1 SGHAT, CDR2 FQDESV (reference sequence). DNA of the CDR3: TGTGCCAGCAGCTTATCGACAGGGTCCTACAATGAGCAGTTCTTC. It codes for CASSLSTGSYNEQFF.

This clone came up a few times. The rearrangement joins TRBV6-5 to TRBJ1-1; D is uncertain. Per germline, CDR1 MNHEY and CDR2 SVGAGI. The V and J ends lost 0 bases and 4 bases respectively, with 12 bases between them. This CDR3 region has 15 residues. Written as DNA, the CDR3 is TGTGCCAGCAGTTACTCGAGATCGGGAGCCACTGAAGCTTTCTTT. This gives the protein CASSYSRSGATEAFF.

V is TRBV7-9 and J is TRBJ2-3, with TRBD1 matching over 7 bases. Germline lookup yields CDR1 SEHNR and CDR2 FQNEAQ (reference sequence). CDR3 size: 14 residues. J lost 2 bases, V lost 4 bases, and 3 bases had no gene match. The CDR3 region is CASSSTGTTDTQYF. For the CDR3, the DNA is TGTGCCAGCAGCTCGACAGGGACCACAGATACGCAGTATTTT. Filled out from reference TRBV7-9 and TRBJ2-3, the complete variable domain reads DTGVSQNPRHKITKRGQNVTFRCDPISEHNRLYWYRQTLGQGPEFLTYFQNEAQLEKSRLLSDRFSAERPKGSFSTLEIQRTEQGDSAMYLCASSSTGTTDTQYFGPGTRLTVL.

The rearrangement links TRBV6-5 to TRBJ1-4; 8 bases line up with TRBD1. Trimming cost V 8 bases and J 8 bases; bases outside gene matches: 4. CDR1 and CDR2 from the germline V gene are MNHEY and SVGAGI. The CDR3 spans 12 residues. This chain's CDR3 is CASDRGDEKLFF. As DNA, the CDR3 is TGTGCCAGCGACAGGGGAGACGAAAAACTGTTTTTT.

The rearrangement joins TRBV1 to TRBJ2-7; TRBD2 is the table's D call and was not checked against the DNA. TRBV1 is reported as a pseudogene. The CDR3 has 15 residues. Here the CDR3 DNA reads TGCACCAGCAGCCAAGTACCGCTAGCCACCTACGAGCAGTACGTC. Translation gives CTSSQVPLATYEQYV.

This clone was detected only a few times. V gene TRBV2 combines with J gene TRBJ1-5; 8 bases align to TRBD1. The CDR3 sequence is 17 residues long. CDR1 SNHLY and CDR2 FYNNEI come from the germline V gene. Losses at the gene ends were 4 bases for V and 4 bases for J; bases not matched to a gene: 12. The CDR3 DNA is TGTGCCAGCAGTGTTCGAGCCTCCGGACAGGGTAATCAGCCCCAGCATTTT. Residues: CASSVRASGQGNQPQHF. Together with reference TRBV2 and TRBJ1-5, the CDR3 gives the full variable domain: EPEVTQTPSHQVTQMGQEVILRCVPISNHLYFYWYRQILGQKVEFLVSFYNNEISEKSEIFDDQFSVERPDGSNFTLKIRSTKLEDSAMYFCASSVRASGQGNQPQHFGDGTRLSIL.

In this sample, this clone turned up a few times. The chain links TRBV7-8 to TRBJ1-2; TRBD1 is a possible D gene (6 bases). The germline V gene encodes CDR1 SGHVS and CDR2 FQNEAQ. CDR3 length equals 13 residues. The germline V and J ends were trimmed by 5 bases and 5 bases, with 12 bases remaining between them. The CDR3 loop is CASSRTDGYGYTF. Here the CDR3 DNA reads TGTGCCAGCAGCCGGACAGACGGGTATGGCTACACCTTC.